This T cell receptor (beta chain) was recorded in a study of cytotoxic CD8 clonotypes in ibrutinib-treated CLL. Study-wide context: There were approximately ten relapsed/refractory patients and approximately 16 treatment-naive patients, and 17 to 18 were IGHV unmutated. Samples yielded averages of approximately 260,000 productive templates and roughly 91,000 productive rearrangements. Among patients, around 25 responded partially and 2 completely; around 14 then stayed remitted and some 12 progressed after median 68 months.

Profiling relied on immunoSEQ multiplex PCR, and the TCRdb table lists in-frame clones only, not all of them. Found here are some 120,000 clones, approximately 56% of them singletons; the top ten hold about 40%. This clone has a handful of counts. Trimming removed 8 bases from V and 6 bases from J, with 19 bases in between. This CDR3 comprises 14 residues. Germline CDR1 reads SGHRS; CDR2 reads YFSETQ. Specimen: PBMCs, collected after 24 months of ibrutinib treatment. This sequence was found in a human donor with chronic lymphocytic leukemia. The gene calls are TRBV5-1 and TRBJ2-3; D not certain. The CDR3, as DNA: TGCGCCAGTTCCAACAGTAAGTGGTTGGATACGCAGTATTTT. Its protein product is CASSNSKWLDTQYF.